This TCR beta chain was identified during a study of shared clonotypes between healthy human individuals. This clone appeared a single time. Healthy HIV-negative adults with no recent acute infections or vaccinations were recruited as donors. The study drew all its donors from Caucasian adults living in Nashville, Tennessee. In replicate PCRs of sorted subsets, approximately 210 ng DNA, roughly 31,000 T cell genomes, was used. Produced via immunoSEQ multiplex PCR; TCRdb's table is partial and in-frame only. This sample has approximately 620,000 clones; 97% occur once, and the top ten carry 0.057%. Sequenced: naive CD4+ T cells sorted from blood. Subset here: CD45RA+ positively selected. This TCR came from a woman aged 25 to 45 in good health.

This CDR3 is CASSVREPGEQFF. The CDR3 DNA is TGTGCCAGCAGTGTTCGGGAGCCGGGTGAGCAGTTCTTC. The chain employs TRBV2 and TRBJ2-1; TRBD2 might be the D (6 bases). The germline gives CDR1 SNHLY, CDR2 FYNNEI. V lost 4 bases, J lost 9 bases, and 13 bases lay in between. CDR3 length equals 13 residues.